What follows is one T cell receptor beta chain and its context. Compared with germline, one end of the junction differs, possibly owing to a read error. The data were obtained in a study of blood T cell repertoires in COVID-19. Overall study: T cells, B-cell-depleted T cells, or PBMCs provided the cDNA or gDNA that served as material.

CDR1 is LGHDT and CDR2 is YNNKEL in the germline V gene (reference sequence). The CDR3 length is 13 residues. Per the original methods: Reference gene primer amplification gave estimated nucleated cell counts. The table came from immunoSEQ multiplex PCR; TCRdb's copy has only in-frame clones and leaves some out. That table supplies the V and J calls and clone size; D and trimming were determined from the DNA. Of approximately 74,000 clones detected, around three quarters appear once; the ten largest clones hold 16%. The clonotype comes from a man in his 60s with acute or convalescent COVID-19. Sequenced: peripheral blood. V usage is TRBV3-1 (or the pseudogene TRBV3-2) and J usage is TRBJ2-3; 14 bases are a match to TRBD2. CDR3 sequence: CASSGGLAGGRRF. In DNA form, the CDR3 reads TGTGCCAGCAGCGGTGGACTAGCGGGGGGAAGACGGTTT.